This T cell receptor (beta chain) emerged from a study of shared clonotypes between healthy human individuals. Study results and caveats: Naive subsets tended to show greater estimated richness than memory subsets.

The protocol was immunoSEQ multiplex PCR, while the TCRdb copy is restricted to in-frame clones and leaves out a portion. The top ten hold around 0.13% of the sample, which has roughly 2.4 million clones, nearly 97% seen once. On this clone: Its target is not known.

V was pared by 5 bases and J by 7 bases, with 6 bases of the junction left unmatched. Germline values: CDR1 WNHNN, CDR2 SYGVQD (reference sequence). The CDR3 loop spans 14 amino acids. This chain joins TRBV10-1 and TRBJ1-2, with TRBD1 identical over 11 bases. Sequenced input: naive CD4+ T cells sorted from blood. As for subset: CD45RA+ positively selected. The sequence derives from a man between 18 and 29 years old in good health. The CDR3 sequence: CASSQGQGVIGYTF. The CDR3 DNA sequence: TGCGCCAGCAGTCAGGGACAGGGGGTAATTGGCTACACCTTC.